This section outlines one T cell receptor beta chain sequence together with its context. Its antigen is unidentified. TCR beta CDR3 sequences were amplified from RNA transcripts. TCR CDR3 regions were first amplified by RT-PCR with HTBI primers. TCRdb re-analysed the multiplex PCR reads in MiXCR, keeping a single row per CDR3 protein. The table records a few hundred thousand distinct CDR3 sequences, about half of them present only once. The sample is drawn from a study of T cells in Graves' hyperthyroidism and ophthalmopathy. Study findings and constraints: Most thyroid clonotypes expanded above 0.001 appeared in blood too.

Sequencing used peripheral blood or thyroid tissue (not recorded which). This TCR was sampled from a woman younger than 30 with Graves' hyperthyroidism.

The CDR3 coding sequence is TGCAGTGCTAGCCGGGACGGAAGACAAACTAACTATGGCTACACCTTC. Its protein is CSASRDGRQTNYGYTF. The chain combines TRBV20-1 with TRBJ1-2; tentatively, D is TRBD1 (5 bases). Germline CDR1 is DFQATT and CDR2 is SNEGSKA (reference sequence). CDR3 length: 16 residues. Trimming removed 3 bases at V and 0 bases at J, with 17 bases between.